This T cell receptor beta chain was recovered during a study of naive and memory T cell subsets. V dropped 3 bases and J dropped 6; count of bases not matched to a gene: 4. The CDR3 length is 13 residues. Germline assignment: CDR1 SNHLY and CDR2 FYNNEI. General observations from the study: TCR abundance followed a power law differing between naive and memory subsets. Activation and differentiation may alter RNA-based TCR counts. Over 85% of naive TCR sequences appeared only once after error correction, unlike memory subsets.

The beta constant-region primer was an equimolar mix of two oligonucleotides covering TRBC1 and TRBC2. The ligated cDNA underwent four PCR rounds using SP2 and nested alpha and beta constant-region primers. TCRdb itself ran the UMI-ligation and nested PCR reads through MiXCR, one entry per CDR3 protein. The sample holds under 35,000 distinct CDR3 sequences, 18% seen once. Cells stained for CD3, CD4, CD8, CD45RA, CD27 and viability were sorted into four CD45RA/CD27 subsets. This clonotype showed up just a few times. Its cognate antigen is unknown. The sequenced sample consisted of effector memory CD4+ T cells from blood. As for subset: effector memory, CD45RA- CD27-. This clonotype was obtained from a human donor in good health. The chain combines TRBV2 with TRBJ1-2, with TRBD1 matching over 7 bases. The CDR3 region has the DNA TGTGCCAGCAGTGAGCTACAGGGGAATGGCTACACCTTC. Its translation: CASSELQGNGYTF. Using reference TRBV2 and TRBJ1-2 for the parts outside the CDR3, the full variable domain is EPEVTQTPSHQVTQMGQEVILRCVPISNHLYFYWYRQILGQKVEFLVSFYNNEISEKSEIFDDQFSVERPDGSNFTLKIRSTKLEDSAMYFCASSELQGNGYTFGSGTRLTVV.